This TCR beta chain stems from a study of technical replicates of blood from four donors. A single count supports this clone. Libraries were prepared by immunoSEQ multiplex PCR; TCRdb keeps only in-frame clonotypes and omits some of them. The sample carries around 76,000 clones, around nine tenths recorded once. V gave up 1 base and J gave up 10 bases; unmatched junction bases: 7. Germline lookup yields CDR1 SGHDT and CDR2 YYEEEE. There are 14 residues in the CDR3. The rearrangement uses TRBV5-6 and TRBJ2-7; 11 positions agree with TRBD2. Sequencing was carried out using T cells isolated from PBMCs. The receptor comes from a human donor in good health. CDR3 region: CASSLPTSGGRQYF. The CDR3 DNA sequence: TGTGCCAGCAGCTTGCCAACTAGCGGGGGAAGACAGTACTTC.